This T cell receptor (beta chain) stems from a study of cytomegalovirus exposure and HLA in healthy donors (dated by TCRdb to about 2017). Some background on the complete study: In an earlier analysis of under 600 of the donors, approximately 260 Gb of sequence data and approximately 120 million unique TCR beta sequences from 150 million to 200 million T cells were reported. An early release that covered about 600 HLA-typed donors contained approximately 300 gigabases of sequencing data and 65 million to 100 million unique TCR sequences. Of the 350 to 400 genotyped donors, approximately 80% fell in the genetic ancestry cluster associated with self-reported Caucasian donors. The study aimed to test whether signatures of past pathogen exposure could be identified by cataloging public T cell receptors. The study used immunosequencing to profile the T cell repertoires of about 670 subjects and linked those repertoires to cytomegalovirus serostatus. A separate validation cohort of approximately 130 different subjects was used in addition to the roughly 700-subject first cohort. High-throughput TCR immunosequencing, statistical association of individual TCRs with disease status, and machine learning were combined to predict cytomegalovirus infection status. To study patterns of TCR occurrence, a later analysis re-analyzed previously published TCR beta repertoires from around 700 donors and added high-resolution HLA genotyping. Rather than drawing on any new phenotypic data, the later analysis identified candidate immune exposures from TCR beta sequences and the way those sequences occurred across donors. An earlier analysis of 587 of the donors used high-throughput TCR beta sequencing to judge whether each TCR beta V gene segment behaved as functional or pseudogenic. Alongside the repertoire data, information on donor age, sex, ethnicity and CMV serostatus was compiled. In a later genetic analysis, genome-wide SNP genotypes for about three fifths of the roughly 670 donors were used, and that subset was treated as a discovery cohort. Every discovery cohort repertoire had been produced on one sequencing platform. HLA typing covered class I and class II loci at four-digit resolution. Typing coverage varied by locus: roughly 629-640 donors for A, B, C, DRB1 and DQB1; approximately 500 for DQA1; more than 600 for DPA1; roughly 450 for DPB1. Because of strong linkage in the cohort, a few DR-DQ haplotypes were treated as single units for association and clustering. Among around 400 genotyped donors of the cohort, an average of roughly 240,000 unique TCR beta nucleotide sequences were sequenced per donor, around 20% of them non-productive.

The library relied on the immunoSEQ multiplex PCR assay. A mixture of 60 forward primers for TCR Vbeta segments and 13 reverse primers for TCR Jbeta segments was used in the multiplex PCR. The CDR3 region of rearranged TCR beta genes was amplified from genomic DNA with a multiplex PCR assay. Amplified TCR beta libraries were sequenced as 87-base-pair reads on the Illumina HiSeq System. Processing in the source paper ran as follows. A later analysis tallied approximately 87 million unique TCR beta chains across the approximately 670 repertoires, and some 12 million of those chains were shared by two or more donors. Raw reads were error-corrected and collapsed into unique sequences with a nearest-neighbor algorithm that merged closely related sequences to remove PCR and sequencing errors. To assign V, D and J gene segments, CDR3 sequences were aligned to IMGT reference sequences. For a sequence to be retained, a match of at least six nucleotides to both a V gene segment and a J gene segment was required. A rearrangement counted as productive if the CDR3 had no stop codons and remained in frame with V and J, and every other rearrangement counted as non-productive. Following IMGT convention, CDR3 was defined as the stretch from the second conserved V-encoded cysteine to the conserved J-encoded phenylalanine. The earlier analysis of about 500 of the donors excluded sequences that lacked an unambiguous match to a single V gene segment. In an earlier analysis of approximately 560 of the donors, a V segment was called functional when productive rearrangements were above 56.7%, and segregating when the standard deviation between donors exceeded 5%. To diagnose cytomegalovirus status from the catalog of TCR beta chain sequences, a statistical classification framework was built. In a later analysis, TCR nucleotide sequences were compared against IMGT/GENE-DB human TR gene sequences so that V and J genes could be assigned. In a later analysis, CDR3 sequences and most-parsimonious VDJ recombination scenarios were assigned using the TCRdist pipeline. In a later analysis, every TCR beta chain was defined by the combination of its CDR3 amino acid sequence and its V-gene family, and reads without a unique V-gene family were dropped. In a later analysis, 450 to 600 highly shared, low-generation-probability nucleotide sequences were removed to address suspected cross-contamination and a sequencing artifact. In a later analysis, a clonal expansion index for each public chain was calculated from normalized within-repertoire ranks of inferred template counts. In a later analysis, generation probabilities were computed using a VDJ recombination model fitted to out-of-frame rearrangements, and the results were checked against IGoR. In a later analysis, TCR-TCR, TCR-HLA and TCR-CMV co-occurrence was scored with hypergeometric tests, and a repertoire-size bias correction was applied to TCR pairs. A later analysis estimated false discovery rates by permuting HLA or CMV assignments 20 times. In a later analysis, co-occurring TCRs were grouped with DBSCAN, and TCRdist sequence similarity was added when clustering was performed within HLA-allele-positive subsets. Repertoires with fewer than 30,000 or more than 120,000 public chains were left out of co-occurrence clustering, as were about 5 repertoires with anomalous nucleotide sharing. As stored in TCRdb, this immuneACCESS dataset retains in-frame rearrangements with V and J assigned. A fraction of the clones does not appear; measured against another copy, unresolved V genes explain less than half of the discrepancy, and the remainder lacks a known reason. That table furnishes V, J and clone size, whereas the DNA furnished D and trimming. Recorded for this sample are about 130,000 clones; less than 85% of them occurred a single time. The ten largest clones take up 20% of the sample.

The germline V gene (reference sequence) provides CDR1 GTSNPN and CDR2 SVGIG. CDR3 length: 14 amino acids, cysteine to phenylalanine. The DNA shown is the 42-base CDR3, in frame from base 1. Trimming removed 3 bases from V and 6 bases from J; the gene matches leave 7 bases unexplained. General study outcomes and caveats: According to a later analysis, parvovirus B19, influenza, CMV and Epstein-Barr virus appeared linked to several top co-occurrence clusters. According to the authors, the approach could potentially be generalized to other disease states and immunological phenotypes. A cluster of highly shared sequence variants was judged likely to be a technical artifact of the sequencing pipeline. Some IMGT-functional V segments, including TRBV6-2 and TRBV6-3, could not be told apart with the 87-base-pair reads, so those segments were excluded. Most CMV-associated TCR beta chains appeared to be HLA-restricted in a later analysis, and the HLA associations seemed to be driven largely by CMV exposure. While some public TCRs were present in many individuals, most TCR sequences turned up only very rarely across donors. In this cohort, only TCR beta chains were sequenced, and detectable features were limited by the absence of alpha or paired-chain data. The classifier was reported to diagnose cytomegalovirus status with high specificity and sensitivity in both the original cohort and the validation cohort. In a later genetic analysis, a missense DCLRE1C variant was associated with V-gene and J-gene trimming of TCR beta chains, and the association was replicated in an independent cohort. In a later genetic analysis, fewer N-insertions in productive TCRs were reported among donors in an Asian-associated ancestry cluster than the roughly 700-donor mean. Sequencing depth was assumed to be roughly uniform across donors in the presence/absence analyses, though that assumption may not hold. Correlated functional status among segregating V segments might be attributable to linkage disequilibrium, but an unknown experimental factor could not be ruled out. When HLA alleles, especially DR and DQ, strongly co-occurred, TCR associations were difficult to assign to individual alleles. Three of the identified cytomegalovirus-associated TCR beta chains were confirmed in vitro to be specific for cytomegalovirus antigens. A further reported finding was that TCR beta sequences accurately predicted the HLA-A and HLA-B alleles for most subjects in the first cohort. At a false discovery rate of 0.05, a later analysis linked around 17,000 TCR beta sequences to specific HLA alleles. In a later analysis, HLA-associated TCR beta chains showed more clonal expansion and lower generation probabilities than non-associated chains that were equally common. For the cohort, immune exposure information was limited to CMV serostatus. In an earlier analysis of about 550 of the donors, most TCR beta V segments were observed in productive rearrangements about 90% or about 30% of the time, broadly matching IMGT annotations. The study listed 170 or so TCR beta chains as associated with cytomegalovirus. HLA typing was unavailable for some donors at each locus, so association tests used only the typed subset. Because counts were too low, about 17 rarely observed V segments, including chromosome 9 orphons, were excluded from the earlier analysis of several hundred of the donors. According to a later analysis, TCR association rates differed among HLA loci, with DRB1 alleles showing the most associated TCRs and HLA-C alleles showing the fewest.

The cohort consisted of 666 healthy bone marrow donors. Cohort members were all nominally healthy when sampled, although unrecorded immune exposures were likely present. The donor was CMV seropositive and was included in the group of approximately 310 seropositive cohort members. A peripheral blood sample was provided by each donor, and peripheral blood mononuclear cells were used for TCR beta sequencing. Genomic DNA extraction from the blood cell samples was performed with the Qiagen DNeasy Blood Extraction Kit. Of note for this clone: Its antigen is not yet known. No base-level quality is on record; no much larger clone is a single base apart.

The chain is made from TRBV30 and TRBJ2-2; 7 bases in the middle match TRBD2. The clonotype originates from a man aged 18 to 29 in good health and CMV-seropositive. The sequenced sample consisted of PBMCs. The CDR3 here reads CAWSFLRGAGELFF. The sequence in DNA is TGTGCCTGGAGCTTCCTCCGGGGGGCCGGGGAGCTGTTTTTT.